A single sample gave rise to the 31 T cell receptor beta chains below, sequenced in a study of cytomegalovirus exposure and HLA in healthy donors. The PCR made use of 60 Vbeta and 13 Jbeta primers. TCRdb's table, derived via immunoSEQ multiplex PCR, lists solely in-frame clones and lacks some. The sample carries approximately 210,000 clones, around four fifths recorded once. Material: PBMCs. Receptors were obtained from a woman between 40 and 50 years old in good health and CMV-seronegative.

J is TRBJ2-1 and V is TRBV19; weak D call: TRBD2 (5 bases). CDR1 and CDR2 from the germline V gene are LNHDA and SQIVND (reference sequence). The CDR3 extends over 13 amino acids. The V gene lost 4 bases and the J gene lost 6 bases, with 10 bases spanning the gap. The CDR3 region is CASSRRGVNEQFF. CDR3 nucleotide sequence: TGTGCCAGTAGTAGACGGGGAGTCAATGAGCAGTTCTTC.

This sequence joins TRBV30 and TRBJ2-3, with D possibly being TRBD2 (5 bases). The V end lost 0 bases, the J end lost 2 bases, and 15 bases lay between the germline ends. The germline V gene encodes CDR1 GTSNPN and CDR2 SVGIG (reference sequence). This CDR3 region has 16 residues. CDR3 sequence reads: CAWSVTRALTTDTQYF. DNA for the CDR3: TGTGCCTGGAGTGTAACGAGGGCCCTCACCACAGATACGCAGTATTTT.

V gene TRBV5-1 combines with J gene TRBJ2-7; the D gene is possibly TRBD2 (5 bases). This CDR3 comprises 13 residues. Trimming removed 4 bases at V and 7 bases at J, with 15 bases between. CDR1 and CDR2 from the germline V gene are SGHRS and YFSETQ. For the CDR3, the DNA is TGCGCCAGCAGCCCGGAGGCCTCTGGGGAGCAGTACTTC. Protein: CASSPEASGEQYF.

The chain employs TRBV2 and TRBJ1-1, with a tentative D call TRBD1 (6 bases). The CDR3 totals 13 residues. Between the trimmed V and J ends, which lost 4 bases and 4 bases, there was a span of 10 bases. Germline values: CDR1 SNHLY, CDR2 FYNNEI. CDR3: CASSADRLTEAFF. In DNA, the CDR3 is TGTGCCAGCAGTGCGGACAGACTCACTGAAGCTTTCTTT.

The chain carries TRBV4-3 and TRBJ2-1, with a possible D match to TRBD1 (5 bases). This CDR3 has 16 amino acids. Germline V lookup: CDR1 LGHNA, CDR2 YSLEER. The V end lost 2 bases, the J end lost 0 bases, and 11 bases lay between the germline ends. CDR3 sequence reads: CASSQLQASSYNEQFF. The CDR3 DNA follows: TGCGCCAGCAGCCAACTACAGGCCTCCTCCTACAATGAGCAGTTCTTC.

The chain employs TRBV6-5 and TRBJ1-1, with D uncertain. In germline, CDR1 is MNHEY, CDR2 SVGAGI. This CDR3 comprises 13 residues. V lost 2 bases and J lost 3, with 7 bases in between. The CDR3 is CASSYPGYTEAFF. CDR3 bases: TGTGCCAGCAGTTACCCGGGGTACACTGAAGCTTTCTTT.

The chain carries TRBV6-4 and TRBJ2-5; D might be TRBD2 (5 bases). Gene TRBJ2-7 matches the end of the DNA better, so the J call may be wrong. CDR1 and CDR2 (germline): MRHNA, SNTAGT. CDR3 length: 13 amino acids. DNA for the CDR3: TGTGCCAGCAGTGAAAGTCCGGAGGACGAGCAGTACTTC. This codes for CASSESPEDEQYF.

The chain combines TRBV25-1 with TRBJ1-2; 7 bases line up with TRBD1. Germline V CDR1 and CDR2: MGHDK, SYGVNS. This CDR3 is 14 amino acids long. V was clipped by 3 bases and J by 4 bases; unmatched bases: 5. CDR3 loop: CASSDSGQLYGYTF. CDR3 nucleotide sequence: TGTGCCAGCAGTGACTCGGGACAGCTCTATGGCTACACCTTC.

V gene TRBV29-1 combines with J gene TRBJ2-1; D not certain. The CDR3 sequence is 12 residues long. The germline V gene encodes CDR1 SQVTM and CDR2 ANQGSEA. Between the trimmed V and J ends, which lost 4 bases and 4 bases, there was a span of 8 bases. The CDR3 DNA is TGCAGCGTTGTATCCGGGTACAATGAGCAGTTCTTC. This translates into CSVVSGYNEQFF.

The chain has TRBV11-3 and TRBJ2-1, with 13 bases lining up with TRBD2. The J segment lost 9 bases and the V segment lost 2 bases, leaving 4 bases of the junction unmatched. Looked up from germline, CDR1 is SGHNT and CDR2 is YENEEA. The CDR3 is 15 amino acids. The CDR3 loop is CASSLPTSGRTEQFF. In DNA, the CDR3 is TGTGCCAGCAGCTTACCGACTAGCGGGAGGACTGAGCAGTTCTTC.

The rearrangement uses TRBV9 and TRBJ2-2, with D possibly being TRBD1 (5 bases). The CDR3 loop spans 15 amino acids. The germline gives CDR1 SGDLS, CDR2 YYNGEE. Trimming stripped 1 base from V and 0 bases from J, with 7 bases between. CDR3: CASSVRGANTGELFF. Here the CDR3 DNA reads TGTGCCAGCAGCGTAAGGGGTGCGAACACCGGGGAGCTGTTTTTT.

The V gene is TRBV18, the J gene TRBJ1-6; D gene ambiguous. Trimming left V 2 bases short and J 7 bases short, with 15 bases between. CDR3 size: 16 residues. CDR1 and CDR2 from the germline V gene are KGHSH and LQKENI. The CDR3 bases are TGTGCCAGCTCACCATCGAGCTTACTAGGGAATTCACCCCTCCACTTT. Its protein is CASSPSSLLGNSPLHF.

On this clone itself: Sequence at one end of the junction differs from germline and may be a read error. The genes are TRBV7-8 and TRBJ1-1; D may be TRBD1 (6 bases). The CDR3 extends over 18 amino acids. Germline V CDR1 and CDR2: SGHVS, FQNEAQ. CDR3 nucleotides: TGTGCCGGCAGCTTAGCGCACGTAGGACAGTTCATGAACACTGAAGCTTTCTTT. This encodes CAGSLAHVGQFMNTEAFF. Using reference TRBV7-8 and TRBJ1-1 for the parts outside the CDR3, the full variable domain is GAGVSQSPRYKVAKRGQDVALRCDPISGHVSLFWYQQALGQGPEFLTYFQNEAQLDKSGLPSDRFFAERPEGSVSTLKIQRTQQEDSAVYLCAGSLAHVGQFMNTEAFFGQGTRLTVV.

This clone was observed a few times. J is TRBJ1-2 and V is TRBV6-5; TRBD1 matches at 8 bases. CDR1 and CDR2 (germline): MNHEY, SVGAGI. V gave up 4 bases and J gave up 8 bases; unmatched junction bases: 6. The CDR3 runs 13 residues. The chain's CDR3 is CASSFRTGKGYTF. As DNA, the CDR3 is TGTGCCAGCAGTTTCAGGACAGGGAAAGGCTACACCTTC.

The V call is TRBV9, the J call TRBJ1-1; D not certain. V shed 2 bases and J shed 5 bases, with 13 bases lying between them. The CDR3 covers 14 residues. CDR1 SGDLS and CDR2 YYNGEE come from the germline V gene. CDR3 loop: CASSVGSRGTEAFF. The DNA of the CDR3 is TGTGCCAGCAGCGTTGGGTCTCGGGGTACTGAAGCTTTCTTT.

This clone was seen a handful of times. The chain joins TRBV14 to TRBJ2-6, with D perhaps matching TRBD1 (5 bases). The V gene lost 6 bases and the J gene lost 2 bases, with 8 bases spanning the gap. The V gene's germline CDR1 is SGHDN and CDR2 FVKESK. This CDR3 is built from 14 residues. The CDR3 nucleotides are TGTGCCAGCAGACAACAGGCTGGGGCCAACGTCCTGACTTTC. Encoded protein: CASRQQAGANVLTF.

V is TRBV15 and J is TRBJ1-2; tentative D call: TRBD1 (6 bases). This CDR3 is 15 amino acids long. Germline CDR1 is LNHNV and CDR2 is YYDKDF (reference sequence). Trimming shortened V by 2 bases and J by 1 base, and 11 bases separated the two germline ends. The CDR3 reads CATSRPPGHNYGYTF. CDR3 DNA sequence: TGTGCCACCAGCAGACCTCCGGGACATAACTATGGCTACACCTTC.

The CDR3 protein is CASSRDREYEQYV. The CDR3 DNA reads TGTGCCAGCAGCCGGGACAGGGAATACGAGCAGTACGTC. The chain combines TRBV6-1 with TRBJ2-7, with 9 bases lining up with TRBD1. Per the germline V gene, CDR1 is MNHNS and CDR2 is SASEGT. Unmatched junction bases numbered 4, after V lost 6 bases and J lost 4 bases. The CDR3 consists of 13 residues.

This rearrangement joins TRBV5-1 to TRBJ1-3; 10 bases fit TRBD1. Germline trimming cut 6 bases from V and 5 bases from J; bases unmatched to any gene: 8. Germline CDR1 SGHRS, CDR2 YFSETQ. CDR3 length: 15 residues. CDR3 in amino acids: CASTQGQGLRNTIYF. CDR3 nucleotides: TGCGCCAGCACCCAGGGACAGGGGCTAAGAAACACCATATATTTT.

The rearrangement uses TRBV19 and TRBJ1-1; the D is unclear. The CDR3 runs 15 residues. Trimming took off 5 bases at V and 1 base at J, with 14 bases between the two ends. CDR1 is LNHDA, CDR2 SQIVND, per germline (reference sequence). CDR3: CASSFGGGGNTEAFF. DNA for the CDR3: TGTGCCAGTAGTTTTGGTGGTGGCGGGAACACTGAAGCTTTCTTT.

This chain joins TRBV19 and TRBJ1-2; D is possibly TRBD1 (6 bases). V lost 4 bases to trimming and J lost 4 bases, with 16 bases between them. Germline-derived CDR1 and CDR2 are LNHDA and SQIVND (reference sequence). The CDR3 loop spans 15 amino acids. For the CDR3, the DNA is TGTGCCAGTAGTAGTAGAGCAGGGGTAACCTATGGCTACACCTTC. This gives the protein CASSSRAGVTYGYTF.

The CDR3 sequence is CASSPSDTQYF. Here the CDR3 DNA reads TGTGCCAGCTCACCAAGCGATACGCAGTATTTT. The V gene is TRBV18, the J gene TRBJ2-3; D ambiguous. The V end lost 2 bases, the J end lost 6 bases, and 3 bases lay between the germline ends. The CDR3 consists of 11 residues. In germline, CDR1 is KGHSH, CDR2 LQKENI.

The rearrangement uses TRBV5-1 and TRBJ2-5, with D maybe TRBD2 (5 bases). Trimming shortened V by 5 bases and J by 5 bases, and 10 bases separated the two germline ends. The CDR3 totals 12 residues. CDR1 is SGHRS and CDR2 is YFSETQ in the germline V gene. The CDR3 loop reads CASRPSQETQYF. In nucleotides, the CDR3 is TGCGCCAGCAGACCTAGCCAGGAGACCCAGTACTTC.

This chain connects TRBV6-1 to TRBJ2-4; 7 nucleotides agree with TRBD1. Looked up from germline, CDR1 is MNHNS and CDR2 is SASEGT. There are 19 residues in the CDR3. V shed 1 base and J 0 bases; nucleotides not matched to a gene: 12. The CDR3 sequence: CASSEGRDRPLLAKNIQYF. The CDR3 region has the DNA TGTGCCAGCAGTGAAGGCCGGGACAGACCACTCCTAGCCAAAAACATTCAGTACTTC.

This clone was counted between two and nine times. The chain is built from TRBV19 and TRBJ2-1; no firm D call. Trimming pared 3 bases from V and 12 bases from J, leaving 24 bases between. Germline V CDR1 and CDR2: LNHDA, SQIVND (reference sequence). The CDR3 contains 16 residues. For the CDR3, the DNA is TGTGCCAGTAGTATCCCACTCCTCTCTCCAGCGTGGCGGCAGTTCTTC. This sequence encodes CASSIPLLSPAWRQFF. The full variable domain, its missing parts supplied by reference TRBV19 and TRBJ2-1, is DGGITQSPKYLFRKEGQNVTLSCEQNLNHDAMYWYRQDPGQGLRLIYYSQIVNDFQKGDIAEGYSVSREKKESFPLTVTSAQKNPTAFYLCASSIPLLSPAWRQFFGPGTRLTVL.

The rearrangement links TRBV30 to TRBJ2-3; 10 bases map to TRBD2. J lost 4 bases, V lost 5 bases, and 12 bases had no gene match. CDR1 and CDR2 from the germline V gene are GTSNPN and SVGIG (reference sequence). This CDR3 contains 16 residues. The CDR3 is CAWGKGIAGGPDTQYF. The CDR3 DNA reads TGTGCCTGGGGTAAGGGCATAGCGGGAGGCCCAGATACGCAGTATTTT.

The CDR3 loop is CASSVESEDTEAFF. DNA of the CDR3: TGTGCCAGCAGCGTAGAGTCCGAGGACACTGAAGCTTTCTTT. This sequence joins TRBV9 and TRBJ1-1; D not certain. V was trimmed by 0 bases and J by 3 bases, leaving 9 bases between them. Germline V gene data show CDR1 as SGDLS and CDR2 as YYNGEE. The CDR3 loop spans 14 amino acids.

V gene TRBV2 combines with J gene TRBJ2-7; a possible D gene is TRBD2 (5 bases). The CDR3 contains 13 residues. The V gene lost 2 bases and the J gene lost 9 bases, with 14 bases spanning the gap. Germline V gene sequence: CDR1 SNHLY, CDR2 FYNNEI. The CDR3 coding sequence is TGTGCCAGCAGTGAAAATCCTAGCATGGCGCAGTACGTC. As protein: CASSENPSMAQYV.

The chain carries TRBV29-1 and TRBJ2-1, with 16 bases fitting TRBD2. J lost 5 bases, V lost 5 bases, and 9 bases had no gene match. This CDR3 is built from 17 residues. The germline CDR1 and CDR2 sequences are SQVTM and ANQGSEA. CDR3 sequence (DNA): TGCAGCGTTCAGGGACTAGCGGGAGGGCCTAGCAACAATGAGCAGTTCTTC. This encodes CSVQGLAGGPSNNEQFF.

The chain carries TRBV12-5 and TRBJ1-5; TRBD1 is a possible D gene (6 bases). This CDR3 spans 14 amino acids. Looked up from germline, CDR1 is LGHNT and CDR2 is FRNRAP. V gave up 7 bases and J gave up 6 bases, with 16 bases separating them. The CDR3 region has the DNA TGTGCTAGTGTCCCACAGGGCCGGCTTCAGCCCCAGCATTTT. Protein product: CASVPQGRLQPQHF.

This chain links TRBV28 with TRBJ2-3; 7 bases are shared with TRBD1. This CDR3 is 17 amino acids long. Germline V lookup: CDR1 MDHEN, CDR2 SYDVKM. V dropped 6 bases and J dropped 0; count of bases not matched to a gene: 12. The CDR3 sequence: CASRRGTAFTSTDTQYF. CDR3 DNA sequence: TGTGCCAGCAGGAGAGGGACAGCATTTACTAGCACAGATACGCAGTATTTT.